This TCR beta chain appears in the sequencing data of a study of CD8+ T cells in alopecia areata. Study information: Treated patients swallowed 5 to 10 mg of oral tofacitinib twice daily.

Concerning this clone: The target antigen is unknown.

The treatment was: oral pan-JAK inhibitor, 5-10 mg twice daily. Both CD4+ and CD8+ T cells were separated by sorting PBMCs. Extraction and reverse transcription of RNA yielded cDNA as the sequencing template. The repertoire was sequenced with immunoSEQ multiplex PCR; TCRdb's copy has only in-frame clones and lacks some. Among 100,000 to 150,000 clones listed, about 59% were seen once. Findings and limits, study-wide: Lesional scalp displayed greater clonality than normal scalp, most notably in alopecia totalis/universalis. With just one nonresponder, it is still uncertain whether baseline CD8+ expansion relates to response.

Sequenced here: CD4+ T cells sorted from blood, sampled at week 4, from a patient treated with tofacitinib. This clonotype was sampled from a human donor with alopecia areata.

CDR3 loop: CASSLKETYEQYF. The CDR3 DNA is TGTGCCAGCTCACTGAAAGAGACGTACGAGCAGTACTTC. The chain joins TRBV18 to TRBJ2-7; D remains unclear. The ends were cut back, 4 bases at V and 4 bases at J, with 11 bases in the middle. The germline V gene has CDR1 KGHSH and CDR2 LQKENI. The CDR3 covers 13 residues.